Following are 30 T cell receptor beta chains from one sample sequenced in a study of T cell changes during pregnancy in multiple sclerosis. Sequencing was performed with immunoSEQ multiplex PCR; in TCRdb, only in-frame clones are kept and a portion is missing. There are some 100,000 clones in the sample; around 94% occur only once, and 0.95% to 1.5% lies in the top ten. Sample: peripheral blood, taken in the second trimester of pregnancy. These receptors were collected from a female donor with multiple sclerosis, enrolled in a pregnancy study.

This chain connects TRBV5-1 to TRBJ1-2; 9 bases match TRBD1. The CDR3 is 13 amino acids. Germline CDR1 and CDR2: SGHRS and YFSETQ. V shed 4 bases, J shed 10 bases, and the junction held 8 bases outside the gene matches. CDR3: CASSLGTGKAYTF. CDR3 coding DNA: TGCGCCAGCAGCCTAGGGACAGGGAAGGCCTACACCTTC. The entire variable domain, with the rest obtained from reference TRBV5-1 and TRBJ1-2, is as follows: KAGVTQTPRYLIKTRGQQVTLSCSPISGHRSVSWYQQTPGQGLQFLFEYFSETQRNKGNFPGRFSGRQFSNSRSEMNVSTLELGDSALYLCASSLGTGKAYTFGSGTRLTVV.

The rearrangement joins TRBV7-3 to TRBJ1-2, with 7 bases lining up with TRBD1. The CDR3 consists of 13 residues. Germline assignment: CDR1 SGHTA and CDR2 FQGTGA. J was trimmed by 2 bases and V by 6 bases; bases with no gene match: 3. The chain's CDR3 is CASSPDRNYGYTF. The CDR3 DNA sequence: TGTGCCAGCAGTCCGGACAGGAACTATGGCTACACCTTC.

The chain couples TRBV19 to TRBJ1-2, with D maybe TRBD1 (5 bases). V was clipped by 7 bases and J by 3 bases, with 15 bases between them. The CDR3 totals 14 residues. CDR1 and CDR2 from the germline V gene are LNHDA and SQIVND (reference sequence). This CDR3 is CASKLAGGDYGYTF. The CDR3 nucleotides are TGTGCCAGTAAACTCGCGGGGGGTGACTATGGCTACACCTTC.

This chain joins TRBV28 and TRBJ2-3; TRBD2 matches 11 bases. V lost 4 bases and J lost 0; bases outside the gene matches: 15. Per germline, CDR1 MDHEN and CDR2 SYDVKM. CDR3 length: 20 amino acids. The DNA of the CDR3 is TGTGCCAGCAGTTCTGACAAGGGGGGGACTAGCGGAACTAGCACAGATACGCAGTATTTT. Its translation: CASSSDKGGTSGTSTDTQYF.

The chain has TRBV2 and TRBJ1-1; a weak D match, TRBD1 (6 bases). The CDR3 extends over 13 amino acids. CDR1 and CDR2 (germline): SNHLY, FYNNEI. Trimming took 1 base from V and 4 from J, leaving 7 bases between them. The chain's CDR3 is CASSEVGGTEAFF. CDR3 DNA sequence: TGTGCCAGCAGTGAAGTAGGGGGCACTGAAGCTTTCTTT.

CDR3 DNA: TGTGCCTGGAGTCCGGGTATAGGCAATCAGCCCCAGCATTTT. This codes for CAWSPGIGNQPQHF. V is TRBV30 and J is TRBJ1-5, with D unresolved. Germline assignment: CDR1 GTSNPN and CDR2 SVGIG (reference sequence). The CDR3 extends over 14 amino acids. V gave up 2 bases and J gave up 2 bases, with 10 bases separating them.

This sequence joins TRBV27 and TRBJ2-7, with D perhaps TRBD1 (8 bases). This CDR3 has 17 amino acids. Trimming stripped 2 bases from V and 4 bases from J, with 21 bases between. Germline V gives CDR1 MNHEY, CDR2 SMNVEV (reference sequence). The CDR3 sequence: CASSLQTPGGGGYEQYF. In nucleotides, the CDR3 is TGTGCCAGCAGTTTACAGACCCCAGGGGGCGGGGGTTACGAGCAGTACTTC.

The chain combines TRBV25-1 with TRBJ1-4; unclear D gene. V was trimmed by 3 bases and J by 8 bases, leaving 16 bases between them. Germline lookup yields CDR1 MGHDK and CDR2 SYGVNS. The CDR3 length is 15 residues. The DNA of the CDR3 is TGTGCCAGCAGTGAGGCAGGAGGACTCAAGGAAAAACTGTTTTTT. It translates to CASSEAGGLKEKLFF.

The chain recombines TRBV7-2 with TRBJ2-1; no firm D call. Trimming removed 1 base at V and 4 bases at J, with 5 bases between. Germline assignment: CDR1 SGHTA and CDR2 FQGNSA. The CDR3 length is 13 residues. The CDR3 loop reads CASSLERYNEQFF. The DNA of the CDR3 is TGTGCCAGCAGCTTAGAGCGTTACAATGAGCAGTTCTTC.

As regards this clone: The same CDR3 also results from other DNA sequences found in this sample. V gene TRBV6-5 combines with J gene TRBJ1-4; 9 nucleotides match TRBD1. This CDR3 contains 15 residues. Germline V lookup: CDR1 MNHEY, CDR2 SVGAGI. V dropped 2 bases and J dropped 8; count of bases not matched to a gene: 6. CDR3 loop: CASSYRGQGGEKLFF. The CDR3 coding sequence is TGTGCCAGCAGTTACCGGGGACAGGGAGGCGAAAAACTGTTTTTT.

This chain uses TRBV6-1 with TRBJ2-4, with a weak D call TRBD2 (6 bases). Germline V lookup: CDR1 MNHNS, CDR2 SASEGT. The CDR3 totals 16 residues. Between the trimmed V and J ends, which lost 3 bases and 0 bases, there was a span of 12 bases. CDR3 amino acids: CASSEISGLAKNIQYF. CDR3 DNA sequence: TGTGCCAGCAGTGAGATAAGCGGGCTAGCCAAAAACATTCAGTACTTC.

The chain carries TRBV29-1 and TRBJ1-4; 8 bases match TRBD1. The CDR3 length is 13 residues. The V and J ends lost 7 bases and 10 bases, in that order; junction bases with no gene match: 11. Germline CDR1 SQVTM, CDR2 ANQGSEA. DNA for the CDR3: TGCAGCGCCGGAGGGGACAGGACAGGAAAACTGTTTTTT. Amino acids: CSAGGDRTGKLFF.

The chain joins TRBV6-1 to TRBJ1-2; TRBD1 aligns across 10 bases. Germline loops: CDR1 MNHNS, CDR2 SASEGT. V lost 3 bases and J lost 8; bases outside the gene matches: 3. CDR3 length equals 13 residues. CDR3 nucleotide sequence: TGTGCCAGCAGTGACGGGACAGGGGTAGGCTACACCTTC. Amino acids: CASSDGTGVGYTF.

This clone was counted between two and nine times. This rearrangement joins TRBV19 to TRBJ1-1; D is unresolved. The length of the CDR3 is 15 residues. V lost 4 bases and J lost 3, with 15 bases in between. Germline CDR1 reads LNHDA; CDR2 reads SQIVND (reference sequence). CDR3 nucleotide sequence: TGTGCCAGTAGTAGGGCCCAGTGGGTGGACACTGAAGCTTTCTTT. Protein: CASSRAQWVDTEAFF.

This clone was observed once. The rearrangement joins TRBV7-9 to TRBJ1-1; possibly TRBD1 for D (5 bases). The CDR3 consists of 14 residues. Germline V gene data show CDR1 as SEHNR and CDR2 as FQNEAQ (reference sequence). V lost 8 bases and J 4 bases, leaving 17 bases between the germline ends. CDR3 sequence: CASYPLGGSTEAFF. CDR3 DNA: TGTGCCAGCTACCCTCTGGGGGGGAGCACTGAAGCTTTCTTT.

The chain is built from TRBV6-1 and TRBJ2-5; D not certain. Between the trimmed V and J ends, which lost 4 bases and 5 bases, there was a span of 14 bases. There are 14 residues in the CDR3. The germline CDR1 and CDR2 sequences are MNHNS and SASEGT. CDR3 in DNA: TGTGCCAGCAGTGCGACTTCTGCTGGGGAGACCCAGTACTTC. Protein: CASSATSAGETQYF.

V gene TRBV15 combines with J gene TRBJ1-5; 7 positions agree with TRBD1. Germline CDR1 and CDR2: LNHNV and YYDKDF (reference sequence). J was trimmed by 4 bases and V by 0 bases; bases with no gene match: 6. The CDR3 loop spans 16 amino acids. The CDR3 region is CATSRDRGQVNQPQHF. For the CDR3, the DNA is TGTGCCACCAGCAGAGATCGAGGACAGGTAAATCAGCCCCAGCATTTT.

The genes are TRBV27 and TRBJ1-4; 9 bases map to TRBD1. J gave up 6 bases and V 5 bases, and 7 bases lay outside the gene matches. The CDR3 runs 15 residues. Germline CDR1 MNHEY, CDR2 SMNVEV (reference sequence). CDR3 coding DNA: TGTGCCAGCAGTACTGCCGGGACAGGGTATGAAAAACTGTTTTTT. Translating it yields CASSTAGTGYEKLFF. Drawing the rest from reference TRBV27 and TRBJ1-4, the complete variable domain is EAQVTQNPRYLITVTGKKLTVTCSQNMNHEYMSWYRQDPGLGLRQIYYSMNVEVTDKGDVPEGYKVSRKEKRNFPLILESPSPNQTSLYFCASSTAGTGYEKLFFGSGTQLSVL.

J is TRBJ2-7 and V is TRBV28; D is possibly TRBD2 (5 bases). Germline V lookup: CDR1 MDHEN, CDR2 SYDVKM. This CDR3 comprises 14 residues. V was cut by 5 bases and J by 2 bases, with 13 bases left in between. The CDR3 spells CASSISGVTYEQYF. CDR3 DNA: TGTGCCAGCAGTATTTCCGGGGTGACCTACGAGCAGTACTTC. Based on the CDR3 plus reference TRBV28 and TRBJ2-7, the full variable domain is DVKVTQSSRYLVKRTGEKVFLECVQDMDHENMFWYRQDPGLGLRLIYFSYDVKMKEKGDIPEGYSVSREKKERFSLILESASTNQTSMYLCASSISGVTYEQYFGPGTRLTVT.

The gene calls are TRBV7-3 and TRBJ2-1; TRBD2 agrees at 8 bases. CDR1 SGHTA and CDR2 FQGTGA come from the germline V gene. The J segment lost 8 bases and the V segment lost 5 bases, leaving 23 bases of the junction unmatched. The CDR3 extends over 19 amino acids. The CDR3 region is CASSQGPGLARELLDEQFF. CDR3 bases: TGTGCCAGCAGCCAAGGGCCAGGACTAGCACGGGAACTGTTAGATGAGCAGTTCTTC.

The genes are TRBV5-1 and TRBJ2-3; D perhaps matches TRBD2 (6 bases). Germline assignment: CDR1 SGHRS and CDR2 YFSETQ. V dropped 0 bases and J dropped 2 bases, with 7 bases sitting between them. The CDR3 sequence is 14 residues long. The DNA of the CDR3 is TGCGCCAGCAGCTTGGGGCGGGACACAGATACGCAGTATTTT. Translation gives CASSLGRDTDTQYF.

The rearrangement links TRBV29-1 to TRBJ2-3; possibly TRBD1 for D (6 bases). V dropped 8 bases and J dropped 0 bases, with 12 bases sitting between them. The CDR3 totals 13 residues. Germline V gene lookup returns CDR1 SQVTM and CDR2 ANQGSEA. CDR3 loop: CSQAQGSTDTQYF. For the CDR3, the DNA is TGCAGCCAGGCGCAGGGGAGCACAGATACGCAGTATTTT.

The rearrangement links TRBV25-1 to TRBJ2-7; the D is unclear. The CDR3 totals 14 residues. Looked up from germline, CDR1 is MGHDK and CDR2 is SYGVNS. Trimming stripped 1 base from V and 6 bases from J, with 13 bases between. CDR3 nucleotides: TGTGCCAGCAGTGAATCGGGTCTCTCCCGCGAGCAGTACTTC. This encodes CASSESGLSREQYF.

The chain carries TRBV19 and TRBJ2-7, with 11 bases identical to TRBD2. Germline loops: CDR1 LNHDA, CDR2 SQIVND (reference sequence). V was pared by 3 bases and J by 5 bases, with 6 bases of the junction left unmatched. This CDR3 has 15 residues. Written as DNA, the CDR3 is TGTGCCAGTAGTATCCTTAGCGGGAGGGCCCACGAGCAGTACTTC. Its protein product is CASSILSGRAHEQYF.

The chain employs TRBV27 and TRBJ2-7; 9 positions agree with TRBD2. Germline V gives CDR1 MNHEY, CDR2 SMNVEV (reference sequence). The CDR3 is 16 amino acids. J gave up 7 bases and V 6 bases, and 16 bases lay outside the gene matches. The DNA of the CDR3 is TGTGCCAGCAGCACCGCTGCTAGCGGGAAAGGGGGGGAGCAGTACTTC. It is translated as CASSTAASGKGGEQYF.

The chain uses TRBV11-2 and TRBJ1-2; D not certain. CDR1 SGHAT and CDR2 FQNNGV come from the germline V gene. V gave up 4 bases and J gave up 6 bases, with 15 bases separating them. The CDR3 runs 14 residues. The CDR3 region is CASSSAGIWNGYTF. The CDR3 DNA sequence: TGTGCCAGCAGCTCGGCGGGTATATGGAATGGCTACACCTTC.

The chain has TRBV5-1 and TRBJ1-5, with 7 bases aligning to TRBD1. V lost 4 bases to trimming and J lost 5 bases; unmatched junction nucleotides: 9. The CDR3 totals 15 residues. Per the germline V gene, CDR1 is SGHRS and CDR2 is YFSETQ. In nucleotides, the CDR3 is TGCGCCAGCAGCGAGGGGGCGGGTTTGGATCAGCCCCAGCATTTT. Translating gives CASSEGAGLDQPQHF.

The V call is TRBV4-1, the J call TRBJ1-2; D is perhaps TRBD1 (6 bases). Germline V CDR1 and CDR2: MGHRA, YSYEKL. The CDR3 extends over 14 amino acids. The V end lost 2 bases, the J end lost 7 bases, and 14 bases lay between the germline ends. For the CDR3, the DNA is TGCGCCAGCAGCCAACAACAGGGTTGGGGTGGCTACACCTTC. As protein: CASSQQQGWGGYTF.

The rearrangement uses TRBV21-1 and TRBJ1-1; the D segment call TRBD1 is taken from the table without a DNA check. TRBV21-1 is a known pseudogene. The CDR3 is 16 amino acids. CDR3 bases: TGTGCCAGCAGCTTTCACAGGGGATGGCTGAACACTGAAGCTTTCTTT. It codes for CASSFHRGWLNTEAFF.

This clone was seen only a few times. The chain carries TRBV10-3 and TRBJ1-2; D ambiguous. CDR1 is ENHRY and CDR2 is SYGVKD in the germline V gene. CDR3 size: 14 residues. Trimming took off 3 bases at V and 0 bases at J, with 8 bases between the two ends. Here the CDR3 reads CAISDGRANYGYTF. The DNA of the CDR3 is TGTGCCATCAGTGACGGGAGAGCTAACTATGGCTACACCTTC.